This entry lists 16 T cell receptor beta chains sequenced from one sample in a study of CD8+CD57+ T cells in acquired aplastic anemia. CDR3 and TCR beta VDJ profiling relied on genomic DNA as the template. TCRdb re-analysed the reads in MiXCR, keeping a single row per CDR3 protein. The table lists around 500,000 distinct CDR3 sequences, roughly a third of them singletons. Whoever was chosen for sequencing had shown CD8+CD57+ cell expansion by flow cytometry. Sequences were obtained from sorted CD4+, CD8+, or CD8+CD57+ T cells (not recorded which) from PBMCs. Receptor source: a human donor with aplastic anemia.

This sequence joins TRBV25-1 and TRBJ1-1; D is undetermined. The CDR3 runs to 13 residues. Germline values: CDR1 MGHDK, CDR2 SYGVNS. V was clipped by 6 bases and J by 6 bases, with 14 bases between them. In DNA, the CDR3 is TGTGCCAGCAGCTTAGTAACGGGAGCTGAAGCTTTCTTT. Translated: CASSLVTGAEAFF.

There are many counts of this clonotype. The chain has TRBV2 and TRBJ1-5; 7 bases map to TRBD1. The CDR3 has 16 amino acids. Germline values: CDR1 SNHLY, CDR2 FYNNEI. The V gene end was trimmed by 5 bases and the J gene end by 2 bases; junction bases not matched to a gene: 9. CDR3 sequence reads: CASSPTGDSGNQPQHF. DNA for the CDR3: TGTGCCAGCAGTCCCACAGGGGATAGTGGCAATCAGCCCCAGCATTTT.

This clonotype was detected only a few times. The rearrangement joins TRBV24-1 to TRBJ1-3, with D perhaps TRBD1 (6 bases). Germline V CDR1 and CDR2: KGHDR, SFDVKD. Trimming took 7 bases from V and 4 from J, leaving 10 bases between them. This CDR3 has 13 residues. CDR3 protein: CATSQGKGNTIYF. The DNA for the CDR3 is TGTGCCACCAGCCAGGGGAAAGGAAACACCATATATTTT.

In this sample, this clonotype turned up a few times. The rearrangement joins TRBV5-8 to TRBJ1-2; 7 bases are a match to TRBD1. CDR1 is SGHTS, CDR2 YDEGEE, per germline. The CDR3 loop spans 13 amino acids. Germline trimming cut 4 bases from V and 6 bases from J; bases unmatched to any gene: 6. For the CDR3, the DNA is TGTGCCAGCAGCCACGAGACAGGGAATGGCTACACCTTC. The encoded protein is CASSHETGNGYTF.

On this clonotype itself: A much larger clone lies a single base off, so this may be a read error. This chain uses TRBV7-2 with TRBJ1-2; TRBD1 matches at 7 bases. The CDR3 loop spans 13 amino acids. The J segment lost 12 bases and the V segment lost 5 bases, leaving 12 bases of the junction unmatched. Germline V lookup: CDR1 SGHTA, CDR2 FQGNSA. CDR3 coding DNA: TGTGCCAGCAGCCAAGTAGGGGGCAGGGGCCACACCTTC. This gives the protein CASSQVGGRGHTF. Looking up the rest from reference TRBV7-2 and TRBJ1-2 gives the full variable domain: GAGVSQSPSNKVTEKGKDVELRCDPISGHTALYWYRQSLGQGLEFLIYFQGNSAPDKSGLPSDRFSAERTGGSVSTLTIQRTQQEDSAVYLCASSQVGGRGHTFGSGTRLTVV.

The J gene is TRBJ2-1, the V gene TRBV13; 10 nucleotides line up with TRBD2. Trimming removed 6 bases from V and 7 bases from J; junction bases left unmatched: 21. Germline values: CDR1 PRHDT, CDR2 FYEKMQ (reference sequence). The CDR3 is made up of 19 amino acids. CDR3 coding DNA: TGTGCCAGCAGGCTAGGCCTAGCGGGAGTAAGCATACGGGTGAATGAGCAGTTCTTC. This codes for CASRLGLAGVSIRVNEQFF.

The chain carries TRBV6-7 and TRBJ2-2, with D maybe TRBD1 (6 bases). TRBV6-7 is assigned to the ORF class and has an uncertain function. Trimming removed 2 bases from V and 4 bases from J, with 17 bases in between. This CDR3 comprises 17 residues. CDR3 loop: CASSYPDSYDGTGELFF. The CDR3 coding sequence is TGTGCCAGCAGTTACCCGGACAGCTACGACGGCACCGGGGAGCTGTTTTTT.

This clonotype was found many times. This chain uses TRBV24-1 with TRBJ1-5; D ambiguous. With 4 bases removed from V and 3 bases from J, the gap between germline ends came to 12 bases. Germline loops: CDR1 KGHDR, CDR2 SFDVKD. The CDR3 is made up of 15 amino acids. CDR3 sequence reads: CATSDPAGNNQPQHF. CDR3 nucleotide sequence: TGTGCCACCAGTGACCCCGCCGGTAACAATCAGCCCCAGCATTTT.

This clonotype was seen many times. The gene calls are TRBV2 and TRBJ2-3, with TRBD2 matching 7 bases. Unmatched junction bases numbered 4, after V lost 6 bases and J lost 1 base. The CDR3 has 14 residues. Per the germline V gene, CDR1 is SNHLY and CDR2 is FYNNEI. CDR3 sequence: CASRTSFGTDTQYF. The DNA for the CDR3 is TGTGCCAGCAGGACTAGCTTCGGCACAGATACGCAGTATTTT. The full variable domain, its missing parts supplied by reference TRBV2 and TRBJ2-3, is EPEVTQTPSHQVTQMGQEVILRCVPISNHLYFYWYRQILGQKVEFLVSFYNNEISEKSEIFDDQFSVERPDGSNFTLKIRSTKLEDSAMYFCASRTSFGTDTQYFGPGTRLTVL.

Here the CDR3 DNA reads TGTGCCAGCAGCCCCGGGACAGGAGTTTCCCAGAACTATGGCTACACCTTC. Encoded protein: CASSPGTGVSQNYGYTF. The chain is built from TRBV7-8 and TRBJ1-2; 8 nucleotides align to TRBD1. The CDR3 is 17 amino acids. Germline CDR1 and CDR2: SGHVS and FQNEAQ. The V gene end was trimmed by 5 bases and the J gene end by 2 bases; junction bases not matched to a gene: 13.

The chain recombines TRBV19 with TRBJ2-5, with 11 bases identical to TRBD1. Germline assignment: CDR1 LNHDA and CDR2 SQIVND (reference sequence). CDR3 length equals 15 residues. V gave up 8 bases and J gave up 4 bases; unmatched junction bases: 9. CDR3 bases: TGTGCCAGTGGATCCGGGACAGGGGGTGGAGAGACCCAGTACTTC. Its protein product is CASGSGTGGGETQYF. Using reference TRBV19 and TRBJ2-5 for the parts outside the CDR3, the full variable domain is DGGITQSPKYLFRKEGQNVTLSCEQNLNHDAMYWYRQDPGQGLRLIYYSQIVNDFQKGDIAEGYSVSREKKESFPLTVTSAQKNPTAFYLCASGSGTGGGETQYFGPGTRLLVL.

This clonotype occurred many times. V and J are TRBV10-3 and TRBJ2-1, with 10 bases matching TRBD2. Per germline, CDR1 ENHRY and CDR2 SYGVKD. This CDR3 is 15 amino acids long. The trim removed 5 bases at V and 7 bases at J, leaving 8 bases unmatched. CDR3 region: CAISPLAGADNEQFF. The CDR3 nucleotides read TGTGCCATCAGTCCGCTAGCGGGAGCGGATAATGAGCAGTTCTTC.

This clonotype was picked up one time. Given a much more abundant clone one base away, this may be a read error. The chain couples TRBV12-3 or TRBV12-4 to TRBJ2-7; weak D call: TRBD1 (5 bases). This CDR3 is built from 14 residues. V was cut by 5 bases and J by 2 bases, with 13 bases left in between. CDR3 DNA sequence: TGTGCCAGCAGTGGGGCGTTGGGGACCTACGAGCAGTACTTC. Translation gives CASSGALGTYEQYF.

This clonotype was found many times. The CDR3: CASSLTTLQDYEQYF. The CDR3 DNA is TGTGCCAGCAGTCTCACAACCCTCCAGGACTACGAGCAGTACTTC. J is TRBJ2-7 and V is TRBV12-3 or TRBV12-4; no clear D. The CDR3 covers 15 residues. The V gene lost 5 bases and the J gene lost 3 bases, with 17 bases spanning the gap.

The CDR3 spells CAIRKTGLDEQYF. In DNA form, the CDR3 reads TGTGCCATCAGGAAGACAGGGCTGGACGAGCAGTACTTC. This chain joins TRBV10-3 and TRBJ2-7, with TRBD1 identical over 7 bases. V gave up 6 bases and J gave up 5 bases; unmatched junction bases: 7. This CDR3 comprises 13 residues. Germline-derived CDR1 and CDR2 are ENHRY and SYGVKD.

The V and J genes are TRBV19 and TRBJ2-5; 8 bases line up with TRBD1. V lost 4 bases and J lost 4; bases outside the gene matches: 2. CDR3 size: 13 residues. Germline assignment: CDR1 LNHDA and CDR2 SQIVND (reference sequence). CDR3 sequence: CASSNTGGETQYF. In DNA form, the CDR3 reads TGTGCCAGTAGTAATACAGGGGGAGAGACCCAGTACTTC. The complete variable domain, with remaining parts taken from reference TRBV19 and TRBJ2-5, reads DGGITQSPKYLFRKEGQNVTLSCEQNLNHDAMYWYRQDPGQGLRLIYYSQIVNDFQKGDIAEGYSVSREKKESFPLTVTSAQKNPTAFYLCASSNTGGETQYFGPGTRLLVL.